The 5 T cell receptor beta chains below come from one sample, sequenced in a study of regulatory T cells in long-lasting Graves disease. Documented time point: newly diagnosed GD, antithyroid drugs for less than 3 months. From PBMCs, RNA was extracted and then used to make the TCR library. Building of the TCR beta libraries involved iRepertoire HTBI primers and Arm-PCR of CDR3 regions. TCRdb independently ran MiXCR on the multiplex PCR reads; one entry per CDR3 protein. The sample has hundreds of thousands of distinct CDR3 sequences, more than 15% seen once; the top ten hold roughly 25%. The data also belong to a second study, concerning T cells in Graves' hyperthyroidism and ophthalmopathy.

The starting material was peripheral blood mononuclear cells (PBMCs), obtained at new diagnosis, from a patient treated with antithyroid drugs. Receptors originate from a woman aged 35-60 years with Graves disease.

The gene calls are TRBV4-1 and TRBJ1-6; 7 nucleotides match TRBD1. The CDR3 totals 15 residues. V lost 5 bases, J lost 10 bases, and 11 bases stayed unmatched. CDR1 is MGHRA, CDR2 YSYEKL, per germline. CDR3 in amino acids: CASSEPLTGRSPLHF. The CDR3 nucleotides read TGCGCCAGCAGCGAGCCGTTGACAGGGAGATCACCCCTCCACTTT.

Ten or more counts support this clonotype. This chain links TRBV19 with TRBJ1-1, with D perhaps matching TRBD1 (5 bases). Trimming removed 3 bases from V and 3 bases from J, with 14 bases in between. The CDR3 runs to 15 residues. From germline, CDR1 is LNHDA and CDR2 SQIVND (reference sequence). The DNA of the CDR3 is TGTGCCAGTAGTATCGGGGCAGGGCGAGACACTGAAGCTTTCTTT. This codes for CASSIGAGRDTEAFF.

This clonotype has just a few counts. This chain connects TRBV3-1 to TRBJ2-5; the match to TRBD2 covers 15 bases. V shed 4 bases and J 7 bases; nucleotides not matched to a gene: 4. CDR1 LGHDT and CDR2 YNNKEL come from the germline V gene (reference sequence). This CDR3 spans 15 amino acids. The CDR3 protein is CASSPRTSGGGTQYF. The CDR3 region has the DNA TGTGCCAGCAGCCCTCGGACTAGCGGGGGGGGGACCCAGTACTTC.

The J gene is TRBJ2-1, the V gene TRBV5-1; 10 nucleotides align to TRBD2. This CDR3 spans 17 amino acids. Germline CDR1 and CDR2: SGHRS and YFSETQ. Unmatched junction bases numbered 14, after V lost 4 bases and J lost 7 bases. The CDR3: CASSRGVAGGYVNEQFF. The CDR3 DNA reads as TGCGCCAGCAGCCGCGGGGTAGCGGGGGGTTATGTTAATGAGCAGTTCTTC.

This clonotype has a count of ten or more. The CDR3 bases are TGTGCCAGCTCATCCGTCGGGACCCGGGGGTCACCCCTCCACTTT. Residues: CASSSVGTRGSPLHF. The rearrangement joins TRBV18 to TRBJ1-6, with D possibly being TRBD1 (5 bases). Germline-derived CDR1 and CDR2 are KGHSH and LQKENI. CDR3 length: 15 residues. V lost 5 bases, J lost 10 bases, and 18 bases lay in between.